This T cell receptor beta chain was obtained from a study of T cell repertoires in cytomegalovirus infection. Study results and caveats: Carriers of CMV plus the relevant HLA were identified by cumulative public TCR beta family frequency. Dominating the ex vivo response were HLA-C-restricted CMV-specific TCR beta clonotypes.

TCRdb reprocessed the reads with MiXCR, giving one entry per CDR3 protein. Altogether roughly 630,000 distinct CDR3 sequences are present, roughly 26% being singletons, with the ten largest covering approximately 8%. The CDR3 totals 14 residues. Germline V gene lookup returns CDR1 LGHNA and CDR2 YNFKEQ. V lost 0 bases and J lost 0, with 6 bases in between. This clonotype was counted ten times or more. Antigen specificity is unknown. Sequencing was done on a sample of CD8+ T cells from PBMCs. The sequence derives from a human donor in good health (CMV status not recorded). Some clones in this sample may be carry-over from other donors' samples. This chain uses TRBV4-2 with TRBJ2-7; no firm D call. The CDR3 region is CASSQEGDSYEQYF. The CDR3 region has the DNA TGTGCCAGCAGCCAAGAAGGCGACTCCTACGAGCAGTACTTC.